Following are 15 T cell receptor beta chains from one sample sequenced in a study of blood T cell repertoires in COVID-19 (dated by TCRdb to 2020 to 2021). Receptors were amplified or captured by the immunoSEQ multiplex PCR assay. Imported from immuneACCESS, the table was reduced by TCRdb to in-frame sequences with V and J called. These copies leave out some clones; in studies compared against another copy, an unresolved V gene accounts for under half, and the cause of the remainder is not known. Within this sample are tens of thousands of clones, with approximately 79% of them counted one time only. The ten most abundant clones make up 12% of the sample. Input material: peripheral blood. The receptors were sampled from a human donor in a cohort sampled during active COVID-19.

The gene calls are TRBV29-1 and TRBJ1-6; D is unresolved. V lost 4 bases to trimming and J lost 13 bases, with 5 bases between them. The germline CDR1 and CDR2 sequences are SQVTM and ANQGSEA. CDR3 length equals 9 residues. DNA for the CDR3: TGCAGCGTTGCCTCGCCCCTCCACTTT. Its protein is CSVASPLHF.

V and J are TRBV4-3 and TRBJ2-3, with D possibly TRBD2 on 6 matching bases. V was cut by 0 bases and J by 3 bases, with 16 bases left in between. This CDR3 region has 17 residues. Germline V gene sequence: CDR1 LGHNA, CDR2 YSLEER. The CDR3: CASSQEASGLTTDTQYF. CDR3 sequence (DNA): TGCGCCAGCAGCCAAGAAGCAAGCGGACTAACTACAGATACGCAGTATTTT.

This clone was observed a single time. This chain uses TRBV5-1 with TRBJ2-1, with TRBD2 identical over 8 bases. V lost 3 bases to trimming and J lost 8 bases; unmatched junction nucleotides: 7. The CDR3 contains 14 residues. CDR1 SGHRS and CDR2 YFSETQ come from the germline V gene. CDR3 DNA: TGCGCCAGCAGCTGGGGACTAGGAGAGGATGAGCAGTTCTTC. This codes for CASSWGLGEDEQFF.

The genes are TRBV19 and TRBJ2-2, with TRBD2 as a possible D gene (6 bases). The CDR3 loop spans 17 amino acids. Between the trimmed V and J ends, which lost 7 bases and 0 bases, there was a span of 18 bases. In germline, CDR1 is LNHDA, CDR2 SQIVND (reference sequence). The CDR3 region has the DNA TGTGCCAGTACCTATTGGGGGGTCAGGGCGAACACCGGGGAGCTGTTTTTT. Residues: CASTYWGVRANTGELFF.

The chain has TRBV7-8 and TRBJ1-1; D remains unclear. CDR3 length: 11 residues. CDR1 and CDR2 from the germline V gene are SGHVS and FQNEAQ. Trimming removed 7 bases at V and 3 bases at J, with 6 bases between. CDR3 coding DNA: TGTGCCAGCATAAGCGACACTGAAGCTTTCTTT. This sequence encodes CASISDTEAFF.

This clone was seen just once. This rearrangement joins TRBV6-5 to TRBJ1-2, with TRBD1 matching 12 bases. CDR1 MNHEY and CDR2 SVGAGI come from the germline V gene. The CDR3 contains 16 residues. V dropped 3 bases and J dropped 5; count of bases not matched to a gene: 7. CDR3: CASSYAGTGGQYGYTF. The CDR3 coding sequence is TGTGCCAGCAGTTATGCCGGGACAGGGGGCCAGTATGGCTACACCTTC.

This clone showed up just a few times. The CDR3 region is CASSVGASLTYEQYF. The CDR3 nucleotides read TGTGCCAGCAGCGTAGGAGCTAGCCTTACCTACGAGCAGTACTTC. The V and J genes are TRBV9 and TRBJ2-7; a weak D match, TRBD2 (5 bases). Per the germline V gene, CDR1 is SGDLS and CDR2 is YYNGEE. The length of the CDR3 is 15 residues. The V end was cut by 0 bases, the J end by 2 bases, with 12 bases between.

The chain employs TRBV14 and TRBJ1-6; D ambiguous. Per the germline V gene, CDR1 is SGHDN and CDR2 is FVKESK. This CDR3 is 13 amino acids long. The ends were cut back, 6 bases at V and 6 bases at J, with 9 bases in the middle. The CDR3: CASSSHLNSPLHF. The CDR3 nucleotides are TGTGCCAGCAGTTCACACCTTAATTCACCCCTCCACTTT.

This rearrangement joins TRBV11-2 to TRBJ1-2; no clear D gene. Looked up from germline, CDR1 is SGHAT and CDR2 is FQNNGV. With 2 bases removed from V and 2 bases from J, the gap between germline ends came to 6 bases. The CDR3 sequence is 13 residues long. CDR3 in amino acids: CASSLQANYGYTF. The DNA for the CDR3 is TGTGCCAGCAGCTTACAGGCAAACTATGGCTACACCTTC.

The V call is TRBV5-6, the J call TRBJ2-7, with 8 bases lining up with TRBD1. Germline V gives CDR1 SGHDT, CDR2 YYEEEE. Unmatched junction bases numbered 8, after V lost 5 bases and J lost 4 bases. The CDR3 has 14 amino acids. CDR3 loop: CASSKRTGRYEQYF. In DNA form, the CDR3 reads TGTGCCAGCAGTAAAAGGACAGGGCGGTACGAGCAGTACTTC.

The V call is TRBV15, the J call TRBJ2-6; 7 bases fit TRBD1. The length of the CDR3 is 20 residues. With 4 bases clipped from V and 1 base from J, the junction kept 16 bases outside the gene matches. Germline CDR1 reads LNHNV; CDR2 reads YYDKDF (reference sequence). The DNA for the CDR3 is TGTGCCACCAGCACTCGCGTACATACAGGGGTCCGTTCTGGGGCCAACGTCCTGACTTTC. Translated: CATSTRVHTGVRSGANVLTF.

The chain links TRBV5-8 to TRBJ1-4, with 7 positions matching TRBD1. CDR1 is SGHTS and CDR2 is YDEGEE in the germline V gene. The trim removed 2 bases at V and 6 bases at J, leaving 7 bases unmatched. The CDR3 has 15 amino acids. The CDR3 DNA sequence: TGTGCCAGCAGCTTTCAGACAGGGCAGTATGAAAAACTGTTTTTT. It translates to CASSFQTGQYEKLFF.

The chain combines TRBV11-2 with TRBJ2-7, with D hard to call. Trimming shortened V by 1 base and J by 3 bases, and 10 bases separated the two germline ends. Germline-derived CDR1 and CDR2 are SGHAT and FQNNGV. This CDR3 region has 14 residues. The CDR3 spells CASSLVYGNYEQYF. The DNA of the CDR3 is TGTGCCAGCAGCTTAGTGTACGGTAACTACGAGCAGTACTTC.

As for this clone: The sample contains more than one DNA sequence encoding this CDR3. The J gene is TRBJ2-7, the V gene TRBV6-5, with TRBD2 matching 9 bases. Germline CDR1 reads MNHEY; CDR2 reads SVGAGI. Trimming removed 6 bases from V and 0 bases from J; junction bases left unmatched: 6. CDR3 length: 15 residues. The CDR3 DNA reads as TGTGCCAGCAGCCCGAGCGGGGGGAGCTCCTACGAGCAGTACTTC. This translates into CASSPSGGSSYEQYF.

The chain uses TRBV6-1 and TRBJ2-5; the D gene is possibly TRBD2 (6 bases). CDR3 length: 12 amino acids. CDR1 MNHNS and CDR2 SASEGT come from the germline V gene. Between the trimmed V and J ends, which lost 0 bases and 7 bases, there was a span of 6 bases. The DNA of the CDR3 is TGTGCCAGCAGTGAAGCGGGGGGGACCCAGTACTTC. It codes for CASSEAGGTQYF.